The entry that follows covers one T cell receptor (beta chain) sequence. Followed over time, Seattle patients had been enrolled while infection was active. The data are from a study of blood T cell repertoires in COVID-19. Study-level information: Both acute and convalescent COVID-19 samples were obtained from the United States, Italy and Spain. T cells, B-cell-depleted T cells, or PBMCs supplied cDNA or gDNA.

In the original processing: Estimation of nucleated cell counts was performed using reference gene primer amplification. Profiled with immunoSEQ multiplex PCR; TCRdb holds only in-frame clones, not every one. The V and J calls and clone size come from that table; D and trimming were worked out from the DNA. The sample lists 250,000 to 400,000 clones, about 87% occurring once. V lost 3 bases to trimming and J lost 2 bases; unmatched junction nucleotides: 10. Per germline, CDR1 SEHNR and CDR2 FQNEAQ (reference sequence). This CDR3 is 18 amino acids long. Sequencing was carried out using peripheral blood. The sequence came from a woman aged 30 to 39 with COVID-19, enrolled during active disease. V is TRBV7-9 and J is TRBJ2-3, with 11 bases aligning to TRBD2. This chain's CDR3 is CASSFMSGTSGFTDTQYF. CDR3 coding DNA: TGTGCCAGCAGCTTCATGTCCGGGACTAGCGGATTCACAGATACGCAGTATTTT.